What follows are 26 T cell receptor beta chains derived from one specimen sequenced in a study of response to subunit inactivated influenza vaccine. Via MiXCR, TCRdb re-called the RT-PCR reads, giving one row per CDR3 protein. Of around 850,000 distinct CDR3 sequences in the sample, around 18% were seen once. Sequenced material: PBMCs from blood, taken around 5 days after vaccination. The receptors shown here come from a man aged 45-65 years who received an inactivated influenza vaccine.

Only a few counts were recorded for this clonotype. The chain combines TRBV24-1 with TRBJ1-5, with 7 bases lining up with TRBD1. This CDR3 region has 16 residues. The J segment lost 0 bases and the V segment lost 4 bases, leaving 5 bases of the junction unmatched. The germline CDR1 and CDR2 sequences are KGHDR and SFDVKD. CDR3 coding DNA: TGTGCCACCAGTGACTCGGGACAGCTTAGCAATCAGCCCCAGCATTTT. It encodes CATSDSGQLSNQPQHF.

V gene TRBV6-1 combines with J gene TRBJ1-6; D gene unclear. CDR3 length: 16 amino acids. Germline CDR1 MNHNS, CDR2 SASEGT. V lost 1 base to trimming and J lost 8 bases, with 15 bases between them. The CDR3 loop reads CASSEELGRGYSPLHF. DNA for the CDR3: TGTGCCAGCAGTGAAGAATTGGGTCGTGGCTATTCACCCCTCCACTTT.

This clonotype appeared a single time. CDR3 bases: TGTGCCAGCAGTTTGACACGGCCTAGGATATTATTCAATGAGCAGTTCTTC. It encodes CASSLTRPRILFNEQFF. The rearrangement links TRBV28 to TRBJ2-1; no clear D. Germline V lookup: CDR1 MDHEN, CDR2 SYDVKM. The CDR3 has 17 amino acids. V lost 3 bases, J lost 6 bases, and 21 bases lay in between.

This clonotype has just a few counts. This chain connects TRBV28 to TRBJ2-1; a possible D gene is TRBD2 (5 bases). The germline CDR1 and CDR2 sequences are MDHEN and SYDVKM. The V and J ends lost 4 bases and 3 bases respectively, with 13 bases between them. The CDR3 contains 15 residues. The CDR3 nucleotides are TGTGCCAGCAGTTATGGTCCCGCGGGCTACAATGAGCAGTTCTTC. It yields the protein CASSYGPAGYNEQFF.

This clonotype was observed at least ten times. The rearrangement links TRBV5-5 to TRBJ1-2; a possible D gene is TRBD1 (5 bases). There are 15 residues in the CDR3. Germline V lookup: CDR1 SGHKS, CDR2 YYEKEE (reference sequence). Trimming removed 0 bases at V and 4 bases at J, with 13 bases between. The CDR3 nucleotides are TGTGCCAGCAGCTTGGCCGGGGGACGGTCCTATGGCTACACCTTC. This sequence encodes CASSLAGGRSYGYTF.

The chain has TRBV12-3 or TRBV12-4 and TRBJ2-7; 10 bases fit TRBD2. V lost 2 bases to trimming and J lost 1 base; unmatched junction nucleotides: 5. The CDR3 runs to 16 residues. CDR3 protein: CASSLIVTSGSYEQYF. In DNA, the CDR3 is TGTGCCAGCAGTTTAATAGTGACTAGCGGGTCCTACGAGCAGTACTTC.

This clonotype occurred a few times. The V gene is TRBV4-2, the J gene TRBJ2-1; 9 bases fit TRBD2. The CDR3 sequence is 16 residues long. Germline assignment: CDR1 LGHNA and CDR2 YNFKEQ. The V and J ends lost 3 bases and 2 bases, in that order; junction bases with no gene match: 5. CDR3 protein: CASSHEAGGTYNEQFF. CDR3 nucleotide sequence: TGTGCCAGCAGCCATGAAGCGGGAGGAACCTACAATGAGCAGTTCTTC.

V gene TRBV7-2 combines with J gene TRBJ2-7; 7 bases are shared with TRBD2. CDR3 length: 15 amino acids. Germline assignment: CDR1 SGHTA and CDR2 FQGNSA. V was pared by 6 bases and J by 0 bases, with 8 bases of the junction left unmatched. In nucleotides, the CDR3 is TGTGCCAGCAGTGAGAAAAGGACTAGCTCCTACGAGCAGTACTTC. Translating it yields CASSEKRTSSYEQYF.

The genes are TRBV14 and TRBJ2-1, with D hard to call. V was shortened by 2 bases and J by 4 bases, with 6 bases between the two germline ends. Germline loops: CDR1 SGHDN, CDR2 FVKESK. This CDR3 contains 13 residues. Written as DNA, the CDR3 is TGTGCCAGCAGCCAATTGGTTTACAATGAGCAGTTCTTC. It specifies CASSQLVYNEQFF.

This clonotype came up a few times. V usage is TRBV28 and J usage is TRBJ2-1; 11 bases agree with TRBD2. CDR3 size: 16 residues. Unmatched junction bases numbered 5, after V lost 7 bases and J lost 0 bases. CDR1 is MDHEN, CDR2 SYDVKM, per germline. The DNA of the CDR3 is TGTGCCAGCATCTTTAGCGGGGGGGCCTCCTACAATGAGCAGTTCTTC. Encoded protein: CASIFSGGASYNEQFF.

The genes are TRBV4-3 and TRBJ2-6, with D unclear. V lost 0 bases and J 4 bases, leaving 10 bases between the germline ends. CDR1 is LGHNA, CDR2 YSLEER, per germline. CDR3 length: 16 amino acids. The CDR3 DNA sequence: TGCGCCAGCAGCCAAGAGTTTGGTACCGGGGCCAACGTCCTGACTTTC. This sequence encodes CASSQEFGTGANVLTF.

V gene TRBV4-2 combines with J gene TRBJ2-5, with D unclear. There are 14 residues in the CDR3. Germline CDR1 reads LGHNA; CDR2 reads YNFKEQ. The V end lost 0 bases, the J end lost 5 bases, and 10 bases lay between the germline ends. CDR3 in amino acids: CASSQDPSVETQYF. In nucleotides, the CDR3 is TGTGCCAGCAGCCAAGACCCCAGTGTTGAGACCCAGTACTTC.

V gene TRBV7-9 combines with J gene TRBJ2-7; 7 nucleotides align to TRBD2. The CDR3 loop spans 14 amino acids. V shed 3 bases and J 6 bases; nucleotides not matched to a gene: 8. CDR1 SEHNR and CDR2 FQNEAQ come from the germline V gene (reference sequence). DNA for the CDR3: TGTGCCAGCAGCTTGGGGGGGTCTAGTAGCGAGCAGTACTTC. Protein: CASSLGGSSSEQYF.

The chain uses TRBV10-3 and TRBJ2-1, with a tentative D call TRBD1 (5 bases). With 4 bases removed from V and 2 bases from J, the gap between germline ends came to 15 bases. The length of the CDR3 is 16 residues. In germline, CDR1 is ENHRY, CDR2 SYGVKD. CDR3 residues: CAISGSKGRAYNEQFF. In DNA, the CDR3 is TGTGCCATCAGTGGATCCAAGGGGCGCGCCTACAATGAGCAGTTCTTC.

This clonotype was detected once. J is TRBJ2-3 and V is TRBV24-1; TRBD2 aligns across 8 bases. Germline V gene lookup returns CDR1 KGHDR and CDR2 SFDVKD. This CDR3 spans 15 amino acids. V trimming: 1 base; J trimming: 6 bases; junction bases outside the gene matches: 5. The CDR3 DNA sequence: TGTGCCACCAGTGATTTTCGGGGGGGGATGGATACGCAGTATTTT. It translates to CATSDFRGGMDTQYF.

This clonotype was seen a few times. This chain connects TRBV5-4 to TRBJ2-3; D possibly uses TRBD1 or TRBD2 (6 bases each). CDR3 length equals 14 residues. Germline V lookup: CDR1 SGHNT, CDR2 YYREEE (reference sequence). The germline V and J ends were trimmed by 7 bases and 0 bases, with 12 bases remaining between them. CDR3 in DNA: TGTGCCAGCGGAGGGGGACCTAGCACAGATACGCAGTATTTT. Translating gives CASGGGPSTDTQYF. Looking up the rest from reference TRBV5-4 and TRBJ2-3 gives the full variable domain: ETGVTQSPTHLIKTRGQQVTLRCSSQSGHNTVSWYQQALGQGPQFIFQYYREEENGRGNFPPRFSGLQFPNYSSELNVNALELDDSALYLCASGGGPSTDTQYFGPGTRLTVL.

The genes are TRBV7-9 and TRBJ2-7; no firm D call. The CDR3 sequence is 14 residues long. The germline CDR1 and CDR2 sequences are SEHNR and FQNEAQ (reference sequence). V dropped 2 bases and J dropped 3 bases, with 11 bases sitting between them. The DNA for the CDR3 is TGTGCCAGCAGCTTATCGGGCGAGAACTACGAGCAGTACTTC. It encodes CASSLSGENYEQYF.

J is TRBJ1-3 and V is TRBV5-1, with D perhaps matching TRBD1 (5 bases). V lost 6 bases and J lost 4, with 17 bases in between. The CDR3 is 15 amino acids. CDR1 and CDR2 from the germline V gene are SGHRS and YFSETQ. The CDR3 loop reads CASTPGTFGGNTIYF. As DNA, the CDR3 is TGCGCCAGCACTCCTGGGACCTTCGGAGGAAACACCATATATTTT.

This clonotype was seen repeatedly, ten times or more. The chain couples TRBV5-1 to TRBJ2-1; 7 bases line up with TRBD1. This CDR3 contains 13 residues. V gave up 2 bases and J gave up 10 bases; unmatched junction bases: 6. Germline V lookup: CDR1 SGHRS, CDR2 YFSETQ. The CDR3 sequence: CASSLFTGVEQFF. CDR3 nucleotides: TGCGCCAGCAGCTTATTTACAGGGGTCGAGCAGTTCTTC. Complete variable domain (other parts from reference TRBV5-1 and TRBJ2-1): KAGVTQTPRYLIKTRGQQVTLSCSPISGHRSVSWYQQTPGQGLQFLFEYFSETQRNKGNFPGRFSGRQFSNSRSEMNVSTLELGDSALYLCASSLFTGVEQFFGPGTRLTVL.

V and J are TRBV5-5 and TRBJ2-5, with 9 nucleotides matching TRBD2. The ends lost 0 bases at V and 9 bases at J; junction bases unmatched: 12. This CDR3 is 16 amino acids long. Looked up from germline, CDR1 is SGHKS and CDR2 is YYEKEE (reference sequence). The CDR3 protein is CASSLAGTSQPGAQYF. The CDR3 nucleotides read TGTGCCAGCAGCTTGGCCGGGACTAGCCAACCAGGGGCCCAGTACTTC.

Only a few counts were recorded for this clonotype. CDR3 protein: CAWSYGIAVGTDTQYF. As DNA, the CDR3 is TGTGCCTGGAGCTACGGTATAGCGGTGGGCACAGATACGCAGTATTTT. The gene calls are TRBV30 and TRBJ2-3; the D gene is possibly TRBD2 (6 bases). The CDR3 runs 16 residues. Germline CDR1 and CDR2: GTSNPN and SVGIG (reference sequence). V was pared by 3 bases and J by 1 base, with 17 bases between.

This clonotype was counted only a few times. The CDR3: CASSWGKETQYF. CDR3 sequence (DNA): TGTGCCAGCAGCTGGGGGAAAGAGACCCAGTACTTC. V gene TRBV5-6 combines with J gene TRBJ2-5, with D tentatively TRBD1 or TRBD2 (5 bases each). The CDR3 extends over 12 amino acids. V was clipped by 3 bases and J by 3 bases, with 6 bases between them. Germline V gives CDR1 SGHDT, CDR2 YYEEEE.

This clonotype occurred a few times. The chain joins TRBV4-2 to TRBJ1-1, with 8 bases aligning to TRBD1. V was pared by 4 bases and J by 1 base, with 11 bases of the junction left unmatched. Germline V gene data show CDR1 as LGHNA and CDR2 as YNFKEQ. There are 17 residues in the CDR3. The CDR3 nucleotides read TGTGCCAGCAGCCTGGCAGGGGGCGGAAGGGGGAACACTGAAGCTTTCTTT. Translating gives CASSLAGGGRGNTEAFF.

This chain connects TRBV2 to TRBJ2-1, with D uncertain. This CDR3 region has 15 residues. The germline V gene has CDR1 SNHLY and CDR2 FYNNEI. V lost 4 bases to trimming and J lost 0 bases, with 10 bases between them. CDR3 bases: TGTGCCAGCAGTGGTTCATTGAACTCCTACAATGAGCAGTTCTTC. It is translated as CASSGSLNSYNEQFF.

This sequence joins TRBV7-9 and TRBJ2-1; D possibly corresponds to TRBD2 (5 bases). Germline values: CDR1 SEHNR, CDR2 FQNEAQ (reference sequence). The CDR3 spans 13 residues. V lost 8 bases and J lost 8, with 16 bases in between. This CDR3 reads CASGRVRGDEQFF. The CDR3 DNA is TGTGCCAGCGGGCGGGTTCGTGGGGATGAGCAGTTCTTC.

This clonotype came up a few times. V is TRBV20-1 and J is TRBJ1-2; 7 nucleotides line up with TRBD1. Germline assignment: CDR1 DFQATT and CDR2 SNEGSKA (reference sequence). Germline trimming cut 6 bases from V and 8 bases from J; bases unmatched to any gene: 9. The length of the CDR3 is 12 residues. The CDR3 nucleotides read TGCAGTGCCGGCAGGGGGGCAGGGGGCTACACCTTC. Amino acids: CSAGRGAGGYTF.